This TCR beta chain was observed in a study of T cell clonotyping in hematopoietic cell transplantation. Data came from immunoSEQ multiplex PCR; TCRdb stores just in-frame clones and leaves some out. This sample yields roughly 23,000 clones, of which 85% to 90% are seen a single time; 3.7% belongs to the top ten. As for this clone: Its specificity is not known.

Described time point: recipient sample about 28 days before transplant, after cytoreduction. Study-level results: Graft donor and pretransplant recipient Inverse Simpson Index values predicted broader posttransplant TCR diversity. Recipient TCR diversity dropped after transplant; expanded clonotypes rose from day 30 to 180.

V lost 5 bases to trimming and J lost 4 bases; unmatched junction nucleotides: 5. The CDR3 length is 15 residues. Germline V gene sequence: CDR1 SEHNR, CDR2 FQNEAQ (reference sequence). This receptor was identified in a man between 18 and 29 years old with biphenotypic leukemia. Some clones in this sample may be carry-over from other donors' samples. The rearrangement joins TRBV7-9 to TRBJ1-5; 10 bases fit TRBD1. Sequencing was performed on peripheral blood mononuclear cells, taken before stem cell transplant. The CDR3 DNA sequence: TGTGCCAGCAGCGTTGGGACAGGGGCAAATCAGCCCCAGCATTTT. It encodes CASSVGTGANQPQHF.